A selection of T cell receptor beta chains follows, all from one sample in a study of post-analysis software for immune sequencing data. MiXCR, applied by TCRdb to the PCR reads, yields one record per CDR3 protein. Here the sample spans a few hundred thousand distinct CDR3 sequences, less than 35% being singletons. The sample consisted of blood. These receptor sequences come from a girl under 18 with multiple sclerosis. Each CDR3 is given with its conserved first and last residue. A D gene is named only where the DNA matches it firmly. A clone size is listed for some rows: how often the clone was seen (once, few, many), or a class if it is expanded.

j_gene,abundance,v_gene,d_gene,CDR3aa,CDR3nt
TRBJ2-7,few,TRBV6-5,NA,CASSSTRGTGSYEQYF,TGTGCCAGCAGTTCGACCAGAGGGACTGGTTCCTACGAGCAGTACTTC
TRBJ2-3,NA,TRBV6-1,NA,CASSDLGGTDTQYF,TGTGCCAGCAGTGACTTGGGGGGCACAGATACGCAGTATTTT
TRBJ2-7,NA,TRBV4-2,NA,CASSQGGVGYEQYF,TGTGCCAGCAGCCAAGGCGGGGTCGGCTACGAGCAGTACTTC
TRBJ2-1,NA,TRBV29-1,NA,CSVEDPTTEGNEQFF,TGCAGCGTTGAAGATCCCACGACAGAAGGCAATGAGCAGTTCTTC
TRBJ2-1,few,TRBV7-2,TRBD2,CASSFRLGGGANEQFF,TGTGCCAGCAGCTTCCGACTGGGCGGGGGGGCCAATGAGCAGTTCTTC
TRBJ1-2,NA,TRBV25-1,NA,CASSDGRQINYGHTF,TGTGCCAGCAGTGACGGCCGGCAGATCAACTATGGCCACACCTTC
TRBJ2-1,NA,TRBV29-1,TRBD1,CSVGGTGAQTLSYNEQFF,TGCAGCGTTGGAGGGACAGGGGCCCAAACACTCTCCTACAATGAGCAGTTCTTC
TRBJ2-7,few,TRBV13,TRBD2,CASSSRQRGGTYEQYF,TGTGCCAGCAGCTCCCGTCAGCGGGGGGGAACCTACGAGCAGTACTTC
TRBJ1-2,few,TRBV12-3/TRBV12-4,TRBD1,CASSPGDSKGYTF,TGTGCCAGCAGTCCTGGGGACAGTAAGGGCTACACCTTC
TRBJ2-1,once,TRBV30,TRBD1,CAWSPGQGIYNEQFF,TGTGCCTGGAGCCCGGGACAGGGGATCTACAATGAGCAGTTCTTC
TRBJ1-6,few,TRBV7-9,NA,CASSLARDYNSPLHF,TGTGCCAGCAGCTTAGCGCGAGACTATAATTCACCCCTCCACTTT
TRBJ2-3,few,TRBV4-2,TRBD1,CASSQFFDRATDTQYF,TGTGCCAGCAGCCAGTTTTTCGACAGGGCGACAGATACGCAGTATTTT
TRBJ1-3,few,TRBV20-1,NA,CSARVDGGAGNTIYF,TGCAGTGCTAGAGTGGATGGCGGGGCTGGAAACACCATATATTTT
TRBJ2-1,NA,TRBV12-3/TRBV12-4,NA,CASSFGRASGEQFF,TGTGCCAGCAGTTTCGGCCGAGCTTCAGGCGAGCAGTTCTTC
TRBJ2-1,NA,TRBV29-1,NA,CSVAETEYNEQFF,TGCAGCGTTGCGGAGACAGAATACAATGAGCAGTTCTTC
TRBJ2-3,few,TRBV4-1,NA,CASSPNDRSRTDTQYF,TGCGCCAGCAGCCCAAACGACAGATCCCGCACAGATACGCAGTATTTT
TRBJ1-2,few,TRBV7-3,NA,CASSLSGGLSGGYTF,TGTGCCAGCAGCTTAAGTGGGGGCTTGAGCGGTGGCTACACCTTC
TRBJ1-1,few,TRBV12-3/TRBV12-4,NA,CASSPGDRFYKGSTEAFF,TGTGCCAGCAGTCCCGGGGACCGATTCTACAAGGGAAGCACTGAAGCTTTCTTT
TRBJ2-6,NA,TRBV6-1,NA,CASSEAGPGANVLTF,TGTGCCAGCAGTGAAGCGGGGCCCGGGGCCAACGTCCTGACTTTC
TRBJ1-6,many,TRBV20-1,NA,CSASNRNSPLHF,TGCAGTGCTAGTAACAGGAATTCACCCCTCCACTTT
TRBJ2-3,NA,TRBV20-1,TRBD1,CSAIGWTGSNTDTQYF,TGCAGTGCTATCGGCTGGACAGGGTCGAACACAGATACGCAGTATTTT